Each of the 14 T cell receptor beta chains below was sequenced from the same sample in a study of T cells in Graves' hyperthyroidism and ophthalmopathy. Researchers took RNA transcripts and amplified the TCR beta CDR3 regions from them. In the first-round RT-PCR of the TCR CDR3, the HTBI primer set was used. From the multiplex PCR reads, TCRdb called clonotypes with MiXCR, one entry per CDR3 protein. Of around 620,000 distinct CDR3 sequences listed, around 15% are singletons. Sequences were obtained from blood. Every receptor here comes from a woman in her thirties with Graves' hyperthyroidism.

The CDR3 here is CASSQGETSGTDTQYF. Written as DNA, the CDR3 is TGCGCCAGCAGCCAAGGCGAGACTAGCGGGACGGATACGCAGTATTTT. This rearrangement joins TRBV4-1 to TRBJ2-3; TRBD2 agrees at 11 bases. The germline gives CDR1 MGHRA, CDR2 YSYEKL. The V gene end was trimmed by 1 base and the J gene end by 6 bases; junction bases not matched to a gene: 6. There are 16 residues in the CDR3.

The chain has TRBV11-2 and TRBJ2-2; 7 bases are a match to TRBD1. CDR1 and CDR2 (germline): SGHAT, FQNNGV. The V gene end was trimmed by 5 bases and the J gene end by 6 bases; junction bases not matched to a gene: 6. This CDR3 contains 14 residues. CDR3 nucleotides: TGTGCCAGCAGCACCCCCAGGGGGTCCGGGGAGCTGTTTTTT. Protein product: CASSTPRGSGELFF.

The rearrangement joins TRBV7-9 to TRBJ2-1; a possible D gene is TRBD2 (6 bases). Per the germline V gene, CDR1 is SEHNR and CDR2 is FQNEAQ (reference sequence). There are 17 residues in the CDR3. V lost 5 bases and J 4 bases, leaving 21 bases between the germline ends. The chain's CDR3 is CASSVGTGTSIYNEQFF. The CDR3 DNA is TGTGCCAGCAGCGTCGGGACGGGGACTTCCATTTACAATGAGCAGTTCTTC. The complete variable domain, with remaining parts taken from reference TRBV7-9 and TRBJ2-1, reads DTGVSQNPRHKITKRGQNVTFRCDPISEHNRLYWYRQTLGQGPEFLTYFQNEAQLEKSRLLSDRFSAERPKGSFSTLEIQRTEQGDSAMYLCASSVGTGTSIYNEQFFGPGTRLTVL.

The genes are TRBV5-1 and TRBJ2-3; D call uncertain. The CDR3 extends over 12 amino acids. In germline, CDR1 is SGHRS, CDR2 YFSETQ. V lost 9 bases and J 2 bases, leaving 10 bases between the germline ends. The CDR3 coding sequence is TGCGCCACCGCGACCGACACAGATACGCAGTATTTT. Translation gives CATATDTDTQYF.

The table lists this clonotype with many counts. The chain uses TRBV12-3 or TRBV12-4 and TRBJ2-5; D might be TRBD2 (5 bases). Trimming shortened V by 3 bases and J by 5 bases, and 10 bases separated the two germline ends. The length of the CDR3 is 13 residues. The CDR3: CASSFGDVETQYF. DNA of the CDR3: TGTGCCAGCAGTTTCGGGGATGTGGAGACCCAGTACTTC.

This clonotype was observed at least ten times. The genes are TRBV29-1 and TRBJ2-1; perhaps TRBD2 as D (6 bases). There are 12 residues in the CDR3. Germline-derived CDR1 and CDR2 are SQVTM and ANQGSEA. The V end lost 4 bases, the J end lost 13 bases, and 17 bases lay between the germline ends. The CDR3: CSVGDGLDYQFF. CDR3 nucleotide sequence: TGCAGCGTTGGGGATGGTTTGGACTATCAGTTCTTC.

The chain carries TRBV12-3 or TRBV12-4 and TRBJ2-1; D unresolved. CDR3 length equals 12 residues. CDR3 sequence (DNA): TGTGCTACAACTGCCGGGTACAATGAGCAGTTCTTC. As protein: CATTAGYNEQFF.

This clonotype was counted at least ten times. J is TRBJ1-3 and V is TRBV30; 7 nucleotides match TRBD1. The germline gives CDR1 GTSNPN, CDR2 SVGIG (reference sequence). The CDR3 covers 15 residues. J gave up 3 bases and V 6 bases, and 11 bases lay outside the gene matches. The CDR3 coding sequence is TGTGCCTGCCCGCCCGACAGGGCTCATGGAAACACCATATATTTT. It yields the protein CACPPDRAHGNTIYF.

This clonotype was counted ten times or more. The chain couples TRBV7-9 to TRBJ2-7; D remains ambiguous. The V gene's germline CDR1 is SEHNR and CDR2 FQNEAQ (reference sequence). V shed 8 bases and J shed 3 bases, with 20 bases lying between them. The CDR3 is 15 residues long. CDR3: CASRSPNSHYYEQYF. The CDR3 DNA sequence: TGTGCCAGCCGCTCGCCCAATTCCCACTACTACGAGCAGTACTTC. Full variable domain (outside the CDR3, taken from reference TRBV7-9 and TRBJ2-7): DTGVSQNPRHKITKRGQNVTFRCDPISEHNRLYWYRQTLGQGPEFLTYFQNEAQLEKSRLLSDRFSAERPKGSFSTLEIQRTEQGDSAMYLCASRSPNSHYYEQYFGPGTRLTVT.

At least ten counts were recorded for this clonotype. V and J are TRBV2 and TRBJ2-7; TRBD2 matches 9 bases. CDR3 size: 13 residues. Losses at the gene ends were 6 bases for V and 6 bases for J; bases not matched to a gene: 6. The V gene's germline CDR1 is SNHLY and CDR2 FYNNEI. CDR3 DNA sequence: TGTGCCAGCAGCGGACCAGCGGGAGGCGAGCAGTACTTC. Residues: CASSGPAGGEQYF. The whole variable domain, filled in from reference TRBV2 and TRBJ2-7, reads EPEVTQTPSHQVTQMGQEVILRCVPISNHLYFYWYRQILGQKVEFLVSFYNNEISEKSEIFDDQFSVERPDGSNFTLKIRSTKLEDSAMYFCASSGPAGGEQYFGPGTRLTVT.

In the case of this clonotype: A junction boundary mismatches the germline segment, possibly from a read error. V and J are TRBV18 and TRBJ2-1; weak D call: TRBD1 (5 bases). Germline V gives CDR1 KGHSH, CDR2 LQKENI. This CDR3 comprises 15 residues. CDR3 nucleotides: TGTGACAGCTCACGACCCGGCAGGGTCGACGCTGAGCAGTTCTTC. The encoded protein is CDSSRPGRVDAEQFF. Full variable domain (rest looked up from reference TRBV18 and TRBJ2-1): NAGVMQNPRHLVRRRGQEARLRCSPMKGHSHVYWYRQLPEEGLKFMVYLQKENIIDESGMPKERFSAEFPKEGPSILRIQQVVRGDSAAYFCDSSRPGRVDAEQFFGPGTRLTVL.

The genes are TRBV7-2 and TRBJ2-5, with D perhaps TRBD1 or TRBD2 (5 bases each). CDR1 is SGHTA and CDR2 is FQGNSA in the germline V gene. The CDR3 length is 13 residues. V lost 11 bases, J lost 14 bases, and 27 bases lay in between. The CDR3 DNA sequence: TGTGCCTCCGCCGGGACGGCACCTAAGTCCCCCTACTTC. Encoded protein: CASAGTAPKSPYF.

This clonotype has a count of ten or more. The genes are TRBV3-1 and TRBJ2-3; D may be TRBD2 (5 bases). CDR1 and CDR2 from the germline V gene are LGHDT and YNNKEL (reference sequence). Between the trimmed V and J ends, which lost 4 bases and 4 bases, there was a span of 18 bases. This CDR3 comprises 16 residues. CDR3 loop: CASSPRVTKAADTQYF. DNA of the CDR3: TGTGCCAGCAGCCCGCGGGTGACTAAAGCGGCAGATACGCAGTATTTT.

This clonotype was seen ten or more times. V is TRBV7-2 and J is TRBJ2-1; 10 bases align to TRBD2. From germline, CDR1 is SGHTA and CDR2 FQGNSA. This CDR3 is 15 amino acids long. Trimming removed 1 base from V and 7 bases from J; junction bases left unmatched: 4. The CDR3 protein is CASSLGSGRGNEQFF. CDR3 bases: TGTGCCAGCAGCTTAGGGAGCGGGAGGGGGAATGAGCAGTTCTTC.